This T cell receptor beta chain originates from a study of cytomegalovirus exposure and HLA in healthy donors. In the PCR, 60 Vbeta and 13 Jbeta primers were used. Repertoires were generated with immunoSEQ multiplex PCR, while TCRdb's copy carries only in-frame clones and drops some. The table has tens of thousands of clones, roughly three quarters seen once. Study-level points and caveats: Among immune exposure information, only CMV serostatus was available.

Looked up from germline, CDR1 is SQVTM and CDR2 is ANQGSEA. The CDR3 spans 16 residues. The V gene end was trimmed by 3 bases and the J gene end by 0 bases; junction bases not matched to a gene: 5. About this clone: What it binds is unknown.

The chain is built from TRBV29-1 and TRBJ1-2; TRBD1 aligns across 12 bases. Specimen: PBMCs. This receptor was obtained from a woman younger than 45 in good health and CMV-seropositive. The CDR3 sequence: CSVEGQGARANYGYTF. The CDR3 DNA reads TGCAGCGTTGAGGGACAGGGGGCGAGAGCTAACTATGGCTACACCTTC.